Below are 8 T cell receptor beta chains sequenced from a single sample in a study of response to subunit inactivated influenza vaccine. TCRdb reanalysed the RT-PCR reads using MiXCR and keeps one entry per CDR3 protein. The sample gives some 850,000 distinct CDR3 sequences, 18% of which show up once; 9.5% to 13% is in the top ten. Sequences were derived from PBMCs from blood, sampled roughly 5 days after vaccination. These TCRs come from a man between 50 and 59 years old who received an inactivated influenza vaccine.

In its sample, this clonotype was seen a few times. The chain is built from TRBV3-1 and TRBJ2-1; TRBD2 aligns across 9 bases. V shed 2 bases, J shed 2 bases, and the junction held 1 base outside the gene matches. This CDR3 has 15 amino acids. CDR1 LGHDT and CDR2 YNNKEL come from the germline V gene (reference sequence). The chain's CDR3 is CASSQQRGAYNEQFF. The CDR3 bases are TGTGCCAGCAGCCAACAGCGGGGGGCCTACAATGAGCAGTTCTTC.

This clonotype came up a few times. The chain is built from TRBV7-9 and TRBJ2-1, with D tentatively TRBD2 (5 bases). CDR1 is SEHNR, CDR2 FQNEAQ, per germline (reference sequence). This CDR3 has 14 amino acids. V lost 6 bases and J 9 bases, leaving 18 bases between the germline ends. CDR3 protein: CASRAQSDLGEQFF. The CDR3 bases are TGTGCCAGCAGAGCCCAGTCGGACTTGGGTGAGCAGTTCTTC.

The chain employs TRBV7-2 and TRBJ2-7; 7 positions match TRBD1. V trimming: 1 base; J trimming: 3 bases; junction bases outside the gene matches: 6. The CDR3 sequence is 15 residues long. Germline lookup yields CDR1 SGHTA and CDR2 FQGNSA. CDR3 nucleotides: TGTGCCAGCAGCTTAGTAGGGGGACAGAGCTACGAGCAGTACTTC. Protein: CASSLVGGQSYEQYF.

This clonotype has more than one count but fewer than ten. This chain connects TRBV4-2 to TRBJ2-5; 8 nucleotides line up with TRBD1. The CDR3 is made up of 16 amino acids. V was clipped by 3 bases and J by 1 base; unmatched bases: 7. CDR1 and CDR2 from the germline V gene are LGHNA and YNFKEQ. CDR3 nucleotide sequence: TGTGCCAGCAGCCAGGCCGCAGGACAGGGCCAAGAGACCCAGTACTTC. This encodes CASSQAAGQGQETQYF.

The V gene is TRBV7-9, the J gene TRBJ1-6; D possibly corresponds to TRBD1 (6 bases). The germline V and J ends were trimmed by 6 bases and 9 bases, with 15 bases remaining between them. The CDR3 runs to 14 residues. Germline CDR1 and CDR2: SEHNR and FQNEAQ (reference sequence). DNA of the CDR3: TGTGCCAGCAGTGGGGGACATACTAGTTCACCCCTCCACTTT. Encoded protein: CASSGGHTSSPLHF.

The V and J genes are TRBV10-3 and TRBJ2-7, with 8 bases fitting TRBD1. V lost 10 bases to trimming and J lost 7 bases; unmatched junction nucleotides: 15. Germline CDR1 and CDR2: ENHRY and SYGVKD. The CDR3 length is 14 residues. The CDR3 nucleotides are TGTGCCACTACACTGACAGGGGCGGTTGGGGAGCAGTACTTC. Its protein product is CATTLTGAVGEQYF.

This clonotype came up a few times. This rearrangement joins TRBV5-8 to TRBJ2-5, with TRBD2 matching 13 bases. Germline loops: CDR1 SGHTS, CDR2 YDEGEE. The CDR3 spans 17 residues. Trimming removed 0 bases from V and 1 base from J; junction bases left unmatched: 3. For the CDR3, the DNA is TGTGCCAGCAGCTTGGGACTAGCGGGAGGTCTCCAAGAGACCCAGTACTTC. This translates into CASSLGLAGGLQETQYF.

This clonotype was picked up a small number of times. The rearrangement links TRBV28 to TRBJ1-5, with D hard to call. The V end was cut by 5 bases, the J end by 3 bases, with 14 bases between. This CDR3 is 15 amino acids long. Germline assignment: CDR1 MDHEN and CDR2 SYDVKM. The CDR3 bases are TGTGCCAGCAGTCGACAAAGCTACACCAATCAGCCCCAGCATTTT. Amino acid sequence: CASSRQSYTNQPQHF.